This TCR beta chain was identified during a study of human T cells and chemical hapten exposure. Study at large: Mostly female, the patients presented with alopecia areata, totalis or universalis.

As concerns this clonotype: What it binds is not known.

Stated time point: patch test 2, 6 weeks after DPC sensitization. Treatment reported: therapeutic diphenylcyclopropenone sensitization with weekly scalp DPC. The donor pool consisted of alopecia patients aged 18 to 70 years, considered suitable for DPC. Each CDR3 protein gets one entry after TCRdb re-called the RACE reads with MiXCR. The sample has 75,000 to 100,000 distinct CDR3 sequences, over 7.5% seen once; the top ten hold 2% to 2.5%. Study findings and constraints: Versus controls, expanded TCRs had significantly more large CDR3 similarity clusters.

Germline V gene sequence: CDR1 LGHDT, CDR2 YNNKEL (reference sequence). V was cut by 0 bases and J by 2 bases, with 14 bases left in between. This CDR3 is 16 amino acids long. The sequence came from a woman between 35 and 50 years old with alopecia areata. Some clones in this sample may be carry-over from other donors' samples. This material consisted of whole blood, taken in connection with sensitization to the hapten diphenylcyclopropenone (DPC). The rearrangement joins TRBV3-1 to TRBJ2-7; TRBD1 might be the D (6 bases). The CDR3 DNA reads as TGTGCCAGCAGCCAAGATCTGGGGGCAGCAGCCTACGAGCAGTACTTC. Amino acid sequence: CASSQDLGAAAYEQYF.